The 19 T cell receptor beta chains given below trace back to one sample, sequenced in a study of blood T cell repertoires in COVID-19. Profiling relied on immunoSEQ multiplex PCR, and the TCRdb table lists in-frame clones only, not all of them. The sample holds about half a million clones, roughly nine tenths seen once. Input material: peripheral blood. The source of these receptors is a man aged 18 to 29 with COVID-19, enrolled during active disease.

The V gene is TRBV10-3, the J gene TRBJ2-5; TRBD2 matches at 11 bases. This CDR3 contains 16 residues. The junction had 13 bases not matched to a gene; V was cut back by 8 bases and J by 5 bases. The germline gives CDR1 ENHRY, CDR2 SYGVKD. The CDR3 coding sequence is TGTGCCATCGCTCACCCCCTAGCGGGGGGCGGGGAGACCCAGTACTTC. It specifies CAIAHPLAGGGETQYF.

The chain couples TRBV6-5 to TRBJ1-2; 10 bases are a match to TRBD1. V shed 0 bases, J shed 4 bases, and the junction held 5 bases outside the gene matches. The CDR3 is 16 residues long. Germline V gives CDR1 MNHEY, CDR2 SVGAGI. CDR3 sequence (DNA): TGTGCCAGCAGTTACTCCCGCCGGACAGGGGGCTATGGCTACACCTTC. This gives the protein CASSYSRRTGGYGYTF.

This clone has more than one count but fewer than ten. The V and J genes are TRBV7-9 and TRBJ2-7; 8 nucleotides match TRBD1. This CDR3 region has 13 residues. Germline V CDR1 and CDR2: SEHNR, FQNEAQ (reference sequence). V lost 4 bases and J lost 3; bases outside the gene matches: 2. CDR3 sequence: CASSSQGGYEQYF. Here the CDR3 DNA reads TGTGCCAGCAGCTCACAGGGGGGCTACGAGCAGTACTTC.

V usage is TRBV9 and J usage is TRBJ1-6, with TRBD1 matching over 10 bases. Germline V gives CDR1 SGDLS, CDR2 YYNGEE. V was pared by 0 bases and J by 7 bases, with 1 base of the junction left unmatched. This CDR3 spans 15 amino acids. CDR3 sequence (DNA): TGTGCCAGCAGCGTAGGGGGACAGGGGAATTCACCCCTCCACTTT. Its protein is CASSVGGQGNSPLHF.

This clone was counted between two and nine times. The V call is TRBV7-9, the J call TRBJ1-1; D is perhaps TRBD1 (5 bases). Trimming took off 2 bases at V and 1 base at J, with 11 bases between the two ends. CDR1 and CDR2 (germline): SEHNR, FQNEAQ (reference sequence). CDR3 length: 15 amino acids. DNA for the CDR3: TGTGCCAGCAGCTTAAGGGTGGGGCAGAACACTGAAGCTTTCTTT. Translated: CASSLRVGQNTEAFF.

The chain employs TRBV19 and TRBJ2-7, with 14 positions matching TRBD2. This CDR3 is 16 amino acids long. Germline CDR1 LNHDA, CDR2 SQIVND (reference sequence). V was pared by 9 bases and J by 5 bases, with 12 bases of the junction left unmatched. CDR3 bases: TGTGCCAGGCAGGGACTAGCGGGAGTTGTGGGTGACGAGCAGTACTTC. This sequence encodes CARQGLAGVVGDEQYF. Supplemented by reference TRBV19 and TRBJ2-7, the full variable domain reads DGGITQSPKYLFRKEGQNVTLSCEQNLNHDAMYWYRQDPGQGLRLIYYSQIVNDFQKGDIAEGYSVSREKKESFPLTVTSAQKNPTAFYLCARQGLAGVVGDEQYFGPGTRLTVT.

The chain recombines TRBV10-3 with TRBJ2-1; 9 bases align to TRBD1. Trimming at V came to 7 bases and at J to 0 bases, leaving 1 base not matched to a gene. Germline CDR1 is ENHRY and CDR2 is SYGVKD. The CDR3 runs to 14 residues. This chain's CDR3 is CAIMTGGSYNEQFF. DNA for the CDR3: TGTGCCATCATGACAGGGGGCTCCTACAATGAGCAGTTCTTC.

Regarding this clone: In the same sample, other DNA sequences code for this CDR3. V gene TRBV9 combines with J gene TRBJ1-1, with D unclear. This CDR3 contains 13 residues. V was cut by 2 bases and J by 0 bases, with 5 bases left in between. Germline V lookup: CDR1 SGDLS, CDR2 YYNGEE. The CDR3: CASSVSVNTEAFF. The DNA of the CDR3 is TGTGCCAGCAGCGTTAGTGTGAACACTGAAGCTTTCTTT.

The chain has TRBV7-9 and TRBJ1-2, with D uncertain. Trimming removed 1 base at V and 0 bases at J, with 9 bases between. The CDR3 runs to 15 residues. Germline V gene data show CDR1 as SEHNR and CDR2 as FQNEAQ (reference sequence). CDR3 residues: CASSLVDSANYGYTF. CDR3 coding DNA: TGTGCCAGCAGCTTAGTCGACTCCGCTAACTATGGCTACACCTTC.

The genes are TRBV19 and TRBJ2-1; D unclear. The CDR3 spans 10 residues. The germline V and J ends were trimmed by 9 bases and 4 bases, with 4 bases remaining between them. The germline V gene has CDR1 LNHDA and CDR2 SQIVND (reference sequence). The CDR3 coding sequence is TGTGCCAGCGGGTACAATGAGCAGTTCTTC. Amino acid sequence: CASGYNEQFF.

Regarding this clone: This CDR3 is also generated by other DNA sequences in the sample. J is TRBJ1-2 and V is TRBV6-5; 10 bases fit TRBD1. The CDR3 runs to 15 residues. Germline values: CDR1 MNHEY, CDR2 SVGAGI. V shed 4 bases and J 7 bases; nucleotides not matched to a gene: 9. CDR3 protein: CASSSPGTGVSGYTF. CDR3 sequence (DNA): TGTGCCAGCAGTTCCCCCGGGACAGGGGTTTCTGGCTACACCTTC.

V and J are TRBV25-1 and TRBJ2-5, with D perhaps matching TRBD2 (6 bases). V lost 1 base and J 3 bases, leaving 9 bases between the germline ends. The CDR3 has 14 residues. Germline V gene lookup returns CDR1 MGHDK and CDR2 SYGVNS. The CDR3 region has the DNA TGTGCCAGCAGTGAATCTTGGGGGGAAGAGACCCAGTACTTC. The encoded protein is CASSESWGEETQYF.

V usage is TRBV2 and J usage is TRBJ1-1; the D gene is possibly TRBD1 (6 bases). Looked up from germline, CDR1 is SNHLY and CDR2 is FYNNEI. CDR3 length equals 15 residues. Trimming took 8 bases from V and 3 from J, leaving 19 bases between them. CDR3 residues: CASLPGGAADTEAFF. In DNA, the CDR3 is TGTGCCAGCTTGCCGGGGGGCGCGGCGGACACTGAAGCTTTCTTT.

This clone was seen a handful of times. The chain uses TRBV9 and TRBJ2-5; perhaps TRBD2 as D (5 bases). Germline CDR1 is SGDLS and CDR2 is YYNGEE. The CDR3 loop spans 16 amino acids. Trimming left V 1 base short and J 4 bases short, with 17 bases between. CDR3 nucleotides: TGTGCCAGCAGCGTATCTAGCTCTGGCGGTAGAGAGACCCAGTACTTC. Its translation: CASSVSSSGGRETQYF.

The chain recombines TRBV7-6 with TRBJ2-5; TRBD2 is a possible D gene (6 bases). Per the germline V gene, CDR1 is SGHVS and CDR2 is FNYEAQ. This CDR3 comprises 11 residues. V dropped 5 bases and J dropped 7 bases, with 8 bases sitting between them. The CDR3 reads CASSPRGTQYF. In DNA form, the CDR3 reads TGTGCCAGCAGCCCGCGGGGGACCCAGTACTTC.

CDR3 bases: TGTGCCAGCAGTCCACAGATTACAACTAATGAAAAACTGTTTTTT. Residues: CASSPQITTNEKLFF. The chain uses TRBV27 and TRBJ1-4, with D unresolved. The germline V gene encodes CDR1 MNHEY and CDR2 SMNVEV (reference sequence). V gave up 5 bases and J gave up 0 bases, with 10 bases separating them. The CDR3 sequence is 15 residues long.

V is TRBV2 and J is TRBJ1-3, with TRBD1 as a possible D gene (5 bases). The CDR3 is 16 residues long. V was trimmed by 6 bases and J by 1 base, leaving 16 bases between them. CDR1 is SNHLY and CDR2 is FYNNEI in the germline V gene. CDR3 DNA: TGTGCCAGCAGCGGCTACCCACAGGTATCTGGAAACACCATATATTTT. This gives the protein CASSGYPQVSGNTIYF.

The chain is built from TRBV15 and TRBJ2-1; maybe TRBD1 (5 bases). The CDR3 contains 18 residues. Germline lookup yields CDR1 LNHNV and CDR2 YYDKDF (reference sequence). V lost 0 bases and J lost 7, with 22 bases in between. The CDR3 protein is CATSRDRGSTATRNEQFF. The CDR3 nucleotides read TGTGCCACCAGCAGAGATAGGGGTTCGACAGCTACACGGAATGAGCAGTTCTTC.

This rearrangement joins TRBV19 to TRBJ2-7; 9 bases line up with TRBD2. CDR1 is LNHDA and CDR2 is SQIVND in the germline V gene (reference sequence). The CDR3 totals 15 residues. J gave up 6 bases and V 2 bases, and 8 bases lay outside the gene matches. The CDR3 here is CASSIRLAGSGEQYF. As DNA, the CDR3 is TGTGCCAGTAGTATAAGGCTAGCGGGATCTGGCGAGCAGTACTTC.